This entry is about one T cell receptor beta chain. Measured with immunoSEQ multiplex PCR; TCRdb has only the in-frame clones, and not every one. The profile shows tens of thousands of clones, less than 95% of them singletons. The data were obtained in a study of blood T cell repertoires in COVID-19. Study-level background: Both acute and convalescent COVID-19 samples were obtained from the United States, Italy and Spain.

V was shortened by 5 bases and J by 6 bases, with 8 bases between the two germline ends. The germline V gene has CDR1 LNHDA and CDR2 SQIVND (reference sequence). The CDR3 sequence is 12 residues long. Input material: peripheral blood. The sequence came from a human donor with active COVID-19. The donor label of this sample is uncertain. This sequence joins TRBV19 and TRBJ2-1, with a possible D match to TRBD2 (5 bases). CDR3 protein: CASSWETNEQFF. CDR3 sequence (DNA): TGTGCCAGTAGTTGGGAGACCAATGAGCAGTTCTTC. The full variable domain, in which reference TRBV19 and TRBJ2-1 provide the parts outside the CDR3, is DGGITQSPKYLFRKEGQNVTLSCEQNLNHDAMYWYRQDPGQGLRLIYYSQIVNDFQKGDIAEGYSVSREKKESFPLTVTSAQKNPTAFYLCASSWETNEQFFGPGTRLTVL.